The rows below give T cell receptor beta chains drawn from one sample of a study of T cell responses to AZD1222 COVID-19 vaccine. This table comes from immunoSEQ multiplex PCR, and its TCRdb copy is limited to in-frame clones, with some not included. The sample carries 150,000 to 200,000 clones, 90% recorded once. Here the sequenced sample was peripheral blood, taken on day 0 of AZD1222 vaccination. These TCRs come from an adult in good health. CDR3s include the opening cysteine and the closing phenylalanine or tryptophan. A D gene is named only where the DNA matches it firmly. Clone size is shown for a subset of rows, as once, few, many or a class of expanded clone.

V	D	J	length	size	DNA	CDR3
TRBV4-1	NA	TRBJ1-1	14	NA	TGCGCCAGCAGCCAAGGAGGGGGGAACACTGAAGCTTTCTTT	CASSQGGGNTEAFF
TRBV5-1	TRBD1	TRBJ2-2	18	NA	TGCGCCAGCAGCGTACGTAAAGAGGTTAGGGGGCGCACCGGGGAGCTGTTTTTT	CASSVRKEVRGRTGELFF
TRBV5-6	TRBD1	TRBJ1-5	16	NA	TGTGCCAGCAGCTTGTTTAGGGGACAGGGGAGTCAGCCCCAGCATTTT	CASSLFRGQGSQPQHF
TRBV4-2	NA	TRBJ1-1	13	once	TGTGCCAGCAGCACTGACCCAGGGACTGAAGCTTTCTTT	CASSTDPGTEAFF
TRBV9	NA	TRBJ1-1	14	NA	TGTGCCAGCAGCCCTAGTAGAGGGCCTACTGAAGCTTTCTTT	CASSPSRGPTEAFF
TRBV10-3	TRBD2	TRBJ2-2	14	NA	TGTGCCATGCTAGCGGGGGCAAACACCGGGGAGCTGTTTTTT	CAMLAGANTGELFF
TRBV6-2/TRBV6-3	TRBD2	TRBJ2-3	14	NA	TGTGCCAGCAGTTACCGGACTAGCGGGGATACGCAGTATTTT	CASSYRTSGDTQYF
TRBV4-3	TRBD2	TRBJ2-3	16	NA	TGCGCCAGCAGCCAAGGAAGCGGGGGGGCGACAGATACGCAGTATTTT	CASSQGSGGATDTQYF
TRBV9	TRBD1	TRBJ2-2	17	once	TGTGCCAGCGGCTCAGGGGTGGACAGGGGGCGTACCGGGGAGCTGTTTTTT	CASGSGVDRGRTGELFF
TRBV2	NA	TRBJ1-5	14	NA	TGTGCCAGCAGTGACAGTCATCGCTCTCAGCCCCAGCATTTT	CASSDSHRSQPQHF
TRBV14	NA	TRBJ2-2	16	NA	TGTGCCAGCAGCCCCTATAGGGTCACTGGCACCGGGGAGCTGTTTTTT	CASSPYRVTGTGELFF
TRBV29-1	NA	TRBJ2-7	12	NA	TGCAGCGTTGGGCAGGGGTCCTACGAGCAGTACTTC	CSVGQGSYEQYF
TRBV19	TRBD1	TRBJ1-2	17	NA	TGTGCCAGTACCGCACCCCGCAGCCGGGACAGTGATTTAGGCTACACCTTC	CASTAPRSRDSDLGYTF
TRBV9	TRBD2	TRBJ2-5	17	NA	TGTGCCAGCAGCGTAGGTGTTGTGGGGGGGACTACGGAGACCCAGTACTTC	CASSVGVVGGTTETQYF
TRBV5-4	TRBD1	TRBJ2-7	16	NA	TGTGCCAGCAGCCCAAAAGGACAGGGGGGTTCCTACGAGCAGTACTTC	CASSPKGQGGSYEQYF
TRBV7-2	NA	TRBJ1-3	15	NA	TGTGCCAGCAGCTCCGGGGGGACGGCTGGAAACACCATATATTTT	CASSSGGTAGNTIYF
TRBV7-9	NA	TRBJ1-5	18	NA	TGTGCCAGCAGCTTAGTACCCACCGGGACAACTTGGGGTCAGCCCCAGCATTTT	CASSLVPTGTTWGQPQHF
TRBV18	NA	TRBJ2-5	16	NA	TGTGCCAGCTCACCACCGGTTGTGGGTAGCCAAGAGACCCAGTACTTC	CASSPPVVGSQETQYF
TRBV6-5	NA	TRBJ1-1	11	once	TGTGCCAGCACCGGCGGGACTGAAGCTTTCTTT	CASTGGTEAFF
TRBV2	NA	TRBJ1-2	15	NA	TGTGCCAGGAGGGGTACGGGGTCCCCGAAGGGTGGCTACACCTTC	CARRGTGSPKGGYTF
TRBV4-3	TRBD1	TRBJ1-2	17	NA	TGCGCCAGCAGCCAAGAGGGAGTCAGGGGGCCCCTTCATGGCTACACCTTC	CASSQEGVRGPLHGYTF
TRBV6-2/TRBV6-3	NA	TRBJ1-2	13	NA	TGTGCCAGCAGTTATCGTGTGTCCTATGGCTACACCTTC	CASSYRVSYGYTF
TRBV15	TRBD2	TRBJ2-7	15	NA	TGTGCCACCAGCGGGGGGGTGGGCGGAGCCTACGAGCAGTACTTC	CATSGGVGGAYEQYF
TRBV9	TRBD1	TRBJ1-1	13	NA	TGTGCCAGCAGCGCAGGACAGGTTCAAGAAGCTTTCTTT	CASSAGQVQEAFF
TRBV4-2	TRBD1	TRBJ2-6	17	NA	TGTGCCAGCAGCCAAGATGGCAGGGGGCCTGGGGCCAACGTCCTGACTTTC	CASSQDGRGPGANVLTF
TRBV27	NA	TRBJ2-7	15	NA	TGTGCCAGCAGTCCCGAACCGGGTAGCTCCTACGAGCAGTACTTC	CASSPEPGSSYEQYF
TRBV7-9	TRBD1	TRBJ2-5	15	NA	TGTGCCAGCAGCGGAACAGGGGTTGTTGGGGAGACCCAGTACTTC	CASSGTGVVGETQYF
TRBV5-8	NA	TRBJ1-5	17	NA	TGTGCCAGCAGCTCCTTATTGCGGGACGGCCTCAATCAGCCCCAGCATTTT	CASSSLLRDGLNQPQHF
TRBV7-3	TRBD2	TRBJ2-1	16	NA	TGTGCCAGCAGCTTGGTCCATAGCGGGGCGATCAATGAGCAGTTCTTC	CASSLVHSGAINEQFF
TRBV10-3	NA	TRBJ1-3	14	NA	TGTGCCACCGGCGACGGGGATGGTGGAAACACCATATATTTT	CATGDGDGGNTIYF
TRBV6-5	TRBD1	TRBJ1-1	13	NA	TGTGCCAGCAGCAACAGGGGGGACACTGAAGCTTTCTTT	CASSNRGDTEAFF
TRBV11-3	NA	TRBJ2-7	13	NA	TGTGCCAGCAGCCCAAGGAGCGGATACGAGCAGTACTTC	CASSPRSGYEQYF
TRBV5-4	NA	TRBJ1-6	14	NA	TGTGCCAGCAGCTTTCAGGGAGGAAATTCACCCCTCCACTTT	CASSFQGGNSPLHF
TRBV7-2	NA	TRBJ2-2	14	NA	TGTGCCAGCAGCCGGGACTCGCGCACCGGGGAGCTGTTTTTT	CASSRDSRTGELFF
TRBV7-2	NA	TRBJ1-2	17	NA	TGTGCCAGCAGCTTAGAACAGGGCTTAGCAGCGAGCTATGGCTACACCTTC	CASSLEQGLAASYGYTF
TRBV6-4	NA	TRBJ2-6	16	NA	TGTGCCAGCAGTGACTCCGGGGGCGCTGGGGCCAACGTCCTGACTTTC	CASSDSGGAGANVLTF
TRBV30	NA	TRBJ1-1	13	few	TGTGCCTGGAGTGCCCAGTTAGAAACGGAAGCTTTCTTT	CAWSAQLETEAFF